The source of this T cell receptor (beta chain) is a study of T cells in Graves' hyperthyroidism and ophthalmopathy. Regarding this clonotype: The antigen is not known.

There were TCR beta CDR3 regions amplified from RNA transcripts. An initial round of RT-PCR targeting the TCR CDR3 relied on the HTBI primer set. A single record per CDR3 protein comes from TCRdb applying MiXCR to the multiplex PCR reads. The table shows under 350,000 distinct CDR3 sequences, with 15% to 20% occurring only once. Disease duration under 2 months; hyperthyroidism patients were aged 18 to 65. Deletions cut 2 bases from V and 6 bases from J, with 11 bases between. Germline lookup yields CDR1 PRHDT and CDR2 FYEKMQ (reference sequence). This CDR3 is 14 amino acids long. Whole-study results and caveats: The model's output predicted ophthalmopathy at a median of roughly 6.9 months prior to onset. Ophthalmopathy and stable hyperthyroidism were separated by a 13 V-J model.

The receptor comes from a woman in her forties or fifties with Graves' hyperthyroidism. The sequencing input was blood. The rearrangement links TRBV13 to TRBJ2-1; a weak D match, TRBD2 (6 bases). CDR3 amino acids: CASSLTAGTNEQFF. CDR3 bases: TGTGCCAGCAGCTTAACGGCGGGAACCAATGAGCAGTTCTTC. The full variable domain, rest sourced from reference TRBV13 and TRBJ2-1, is AAGVIQSPRHLIKEKRETATLKCYPIPRHDTVYWYQQGPGQDPQFLISFYEKMQSDKGSIPDRFSAQQFSDYHSELNMSSLELGDSALYFCASSLTAGTNEQFFGPGTRLTVL.